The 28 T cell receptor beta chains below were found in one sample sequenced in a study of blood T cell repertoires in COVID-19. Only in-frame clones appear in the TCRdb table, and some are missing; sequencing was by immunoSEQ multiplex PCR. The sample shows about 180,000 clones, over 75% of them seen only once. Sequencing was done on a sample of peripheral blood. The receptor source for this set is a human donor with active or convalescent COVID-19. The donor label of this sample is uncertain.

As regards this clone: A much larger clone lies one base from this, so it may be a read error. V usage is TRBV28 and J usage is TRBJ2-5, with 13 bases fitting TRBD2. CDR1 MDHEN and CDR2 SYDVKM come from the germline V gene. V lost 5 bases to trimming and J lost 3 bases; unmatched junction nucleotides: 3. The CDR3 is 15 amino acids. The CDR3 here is CASSPGTSGEETQYF. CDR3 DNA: TGTGCCAGCAGTCCCGGGACTAGCGGGGAAGAGACCCAGTACTTC.

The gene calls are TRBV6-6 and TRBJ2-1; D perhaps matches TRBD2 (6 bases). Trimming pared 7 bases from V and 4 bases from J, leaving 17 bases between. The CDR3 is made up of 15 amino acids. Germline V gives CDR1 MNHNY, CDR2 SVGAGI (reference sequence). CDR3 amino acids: CASTPRGLSYNEQFF. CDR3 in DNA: TGTGCCAGCACTCCGCGGGGTCTATCGTACAATGAGCAGTTCTTC.

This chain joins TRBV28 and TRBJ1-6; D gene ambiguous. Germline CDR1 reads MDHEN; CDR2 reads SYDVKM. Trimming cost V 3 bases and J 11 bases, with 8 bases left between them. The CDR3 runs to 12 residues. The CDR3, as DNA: TGTGCCAGCAGTTTGAGTTCTGCACCCCTCCACTTT. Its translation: CASSLSSAPLHF.

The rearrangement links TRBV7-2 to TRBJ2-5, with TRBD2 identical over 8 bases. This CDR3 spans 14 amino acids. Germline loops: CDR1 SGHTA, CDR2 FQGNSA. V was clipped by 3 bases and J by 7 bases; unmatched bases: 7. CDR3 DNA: TGTGCCAGCAGCTTTAGGCGGGGGGAGATGACCCAGTACTTC. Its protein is CASSFRRGEMTQYF.

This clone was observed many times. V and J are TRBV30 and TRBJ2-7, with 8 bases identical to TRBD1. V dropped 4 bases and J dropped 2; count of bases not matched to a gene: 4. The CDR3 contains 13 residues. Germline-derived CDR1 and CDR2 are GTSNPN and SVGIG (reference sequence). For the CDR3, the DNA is TGTGCCTGGACCATGACAGGGGCCTACGAGCAGTACTTC. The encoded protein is CAWTMTGAYEQYF.

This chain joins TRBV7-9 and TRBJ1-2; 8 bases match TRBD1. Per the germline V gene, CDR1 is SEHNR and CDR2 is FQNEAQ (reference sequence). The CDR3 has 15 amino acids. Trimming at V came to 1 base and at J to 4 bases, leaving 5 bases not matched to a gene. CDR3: CASSLEWTGSYGYTF. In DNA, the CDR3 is TGTGCCAGCAGCTTAGAGTGGACAGGGAGCTATGGCTACACCTTC. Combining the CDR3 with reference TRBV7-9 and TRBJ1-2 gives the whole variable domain DTGVSQNPRHKITKRGQNVTFRCDPISEHNRLYWYRQTLGQGPEFLTYFQNEAQLEKSRLLSDRFSAERPKGSFSTLEIQRTEQGDSAMYLCASSLEWTGSYGYTFGSGTRLTVV.

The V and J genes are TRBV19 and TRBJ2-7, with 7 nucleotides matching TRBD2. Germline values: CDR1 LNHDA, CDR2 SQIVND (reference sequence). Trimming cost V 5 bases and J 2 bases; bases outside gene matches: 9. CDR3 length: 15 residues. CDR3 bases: TGTGCCAGTAGTGTTACTAGCGCCCGAACCTACGAGCAGTACTTC. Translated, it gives CASSVTSARTYEQYF.

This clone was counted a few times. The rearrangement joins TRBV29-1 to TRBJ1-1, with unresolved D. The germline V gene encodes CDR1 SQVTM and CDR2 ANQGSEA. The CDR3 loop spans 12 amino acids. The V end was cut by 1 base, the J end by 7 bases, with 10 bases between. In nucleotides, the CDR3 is TGCAGCGTTGAAGGCGAGGCGAATGAAGCTTTCTTT. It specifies CSVEGEANEAFF.

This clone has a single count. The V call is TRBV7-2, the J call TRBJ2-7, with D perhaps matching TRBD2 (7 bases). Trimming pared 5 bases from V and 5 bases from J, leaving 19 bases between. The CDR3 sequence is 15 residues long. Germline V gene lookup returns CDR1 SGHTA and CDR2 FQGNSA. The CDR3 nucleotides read TGTGCCAGCAGCCCTAGCCTCCGGGGGGCCCACGAGCAGTACTTC. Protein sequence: CASSPSLRGAHEQYF.

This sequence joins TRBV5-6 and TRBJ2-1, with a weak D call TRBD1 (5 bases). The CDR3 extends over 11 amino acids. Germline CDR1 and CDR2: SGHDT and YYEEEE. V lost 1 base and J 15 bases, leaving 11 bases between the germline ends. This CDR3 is CASSLTGRRFF. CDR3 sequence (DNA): TGTGCCAGCAGCTTGACAGGTAGGAGGTTCTTC.

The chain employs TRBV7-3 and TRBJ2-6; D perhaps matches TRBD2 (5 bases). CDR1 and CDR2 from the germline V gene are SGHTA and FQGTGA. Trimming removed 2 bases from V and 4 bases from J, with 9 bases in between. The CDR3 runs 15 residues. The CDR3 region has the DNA TGTGCCAGCAGCTTATTCGGGATCGGGGCCAACGTCCTGACTTTC. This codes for CASSLFGIGANVLTF.

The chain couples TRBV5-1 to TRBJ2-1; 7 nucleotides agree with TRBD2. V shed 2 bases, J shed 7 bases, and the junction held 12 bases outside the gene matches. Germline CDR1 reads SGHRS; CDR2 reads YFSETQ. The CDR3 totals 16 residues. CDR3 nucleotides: TGCGCCAGCAGCTTCCTGGCGGGAGAATTGGTAAATGAGCAGTTCTTC. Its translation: CASSFLAGELVNEQFF.

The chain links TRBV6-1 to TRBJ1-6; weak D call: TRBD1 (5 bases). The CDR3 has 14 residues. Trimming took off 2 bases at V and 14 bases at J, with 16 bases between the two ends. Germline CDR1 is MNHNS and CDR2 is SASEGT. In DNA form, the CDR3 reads TGTGCCAGCAGTGAAACGACAGCATTTGACACCCTCCACTTT. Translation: CASSETTAFDTLHF.

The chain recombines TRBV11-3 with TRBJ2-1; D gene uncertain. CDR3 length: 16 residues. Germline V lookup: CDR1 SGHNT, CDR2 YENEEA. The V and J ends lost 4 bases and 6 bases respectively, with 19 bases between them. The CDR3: CASSSLRPAGSNEQFF. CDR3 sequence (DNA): TGTGCCAGCAGCTCACTAAGGCCGGCCGGCTCCAATGAGCAGTTCTTC.

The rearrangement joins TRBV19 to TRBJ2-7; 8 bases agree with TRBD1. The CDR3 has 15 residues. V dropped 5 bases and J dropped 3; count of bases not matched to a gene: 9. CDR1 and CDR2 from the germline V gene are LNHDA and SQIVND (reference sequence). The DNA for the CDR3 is TGTGCCAGTAGTTTCGGACAGGGAAGAGGCTACGAGCAGTACTTC. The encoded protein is CASSFGQGRGYEQYF.

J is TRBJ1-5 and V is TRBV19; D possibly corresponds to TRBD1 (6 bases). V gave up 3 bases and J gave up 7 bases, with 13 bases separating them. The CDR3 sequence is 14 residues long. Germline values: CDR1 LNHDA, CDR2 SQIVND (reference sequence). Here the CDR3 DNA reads TGTGCCAGTAGTATTGCAGGGGCTGGACAGCCCCAGCATTTT. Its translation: CASSIAGAGQPQHF.

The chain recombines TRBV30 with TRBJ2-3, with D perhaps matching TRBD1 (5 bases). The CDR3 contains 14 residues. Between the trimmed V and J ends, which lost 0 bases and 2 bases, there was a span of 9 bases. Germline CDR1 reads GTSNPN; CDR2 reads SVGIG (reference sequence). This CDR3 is CAWSVATVTDTQYF. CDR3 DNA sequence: TGTGCCTGGAGTGTTGCGACAGTCACAGATACGCAGTATTTT.

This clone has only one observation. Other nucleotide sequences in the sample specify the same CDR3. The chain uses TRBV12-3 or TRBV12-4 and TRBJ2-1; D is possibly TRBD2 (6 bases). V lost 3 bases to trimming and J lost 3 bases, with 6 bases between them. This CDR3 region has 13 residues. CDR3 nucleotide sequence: TGTGCCAGCAGTTTGGGGGGCTACAATGAGCAGTTCTTC. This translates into CASSLGGYNEQFF.

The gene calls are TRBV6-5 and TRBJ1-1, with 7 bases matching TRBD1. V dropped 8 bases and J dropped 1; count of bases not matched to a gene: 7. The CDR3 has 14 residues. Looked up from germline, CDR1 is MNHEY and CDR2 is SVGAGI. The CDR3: CASQYGTENTEAFF. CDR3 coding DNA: TGTGCCAGCCAATATGGGACAGAGAACACTGAAGCTTTCTTT.

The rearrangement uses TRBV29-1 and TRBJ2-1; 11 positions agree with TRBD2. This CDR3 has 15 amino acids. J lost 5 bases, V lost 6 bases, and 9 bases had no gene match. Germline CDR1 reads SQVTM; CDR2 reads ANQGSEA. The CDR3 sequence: CSVRAVAGGNNEQFF. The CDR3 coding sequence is TGCAGCGTCAGGGCAGTAGCGGGAGGGAACAATGAGCAGTTCTTC.

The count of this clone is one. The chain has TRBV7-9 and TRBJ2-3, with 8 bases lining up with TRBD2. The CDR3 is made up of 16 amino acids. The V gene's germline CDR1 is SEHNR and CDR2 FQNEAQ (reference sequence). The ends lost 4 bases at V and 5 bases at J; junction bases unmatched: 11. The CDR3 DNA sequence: TGTGCCAGCAGCTCGACTAGCGAGGCGAGTAAAGATACGCAGTATTTT. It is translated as CASSSTSEASKDTQYF.

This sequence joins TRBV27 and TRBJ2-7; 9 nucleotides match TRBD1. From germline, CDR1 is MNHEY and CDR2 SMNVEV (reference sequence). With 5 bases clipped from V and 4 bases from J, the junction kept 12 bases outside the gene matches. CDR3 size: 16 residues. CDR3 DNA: TGTGCCAGCAGTCGTAATCCCGGGACAGGGATTTACGAGCAGTACTTC. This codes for CASSRNPGTGIYEQYF.

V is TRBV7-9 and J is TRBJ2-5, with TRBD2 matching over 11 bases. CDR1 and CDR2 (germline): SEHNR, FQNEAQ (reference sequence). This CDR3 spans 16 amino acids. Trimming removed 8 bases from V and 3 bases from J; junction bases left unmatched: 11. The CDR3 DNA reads TGTGCCAGCTCCCGCCTCGGGACTAGCGGTGAAGAGACCCAGTACTTC. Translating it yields CASSRLGTSGEETQYF.

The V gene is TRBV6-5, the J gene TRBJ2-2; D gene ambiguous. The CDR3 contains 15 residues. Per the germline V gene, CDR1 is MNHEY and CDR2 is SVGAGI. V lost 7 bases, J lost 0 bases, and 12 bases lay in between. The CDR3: CASKTWQANTGELFF. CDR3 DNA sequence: TGTGCCAGCAAGACCTGGCAGGCGAACACCGGGGAGCTGTTTTTT.

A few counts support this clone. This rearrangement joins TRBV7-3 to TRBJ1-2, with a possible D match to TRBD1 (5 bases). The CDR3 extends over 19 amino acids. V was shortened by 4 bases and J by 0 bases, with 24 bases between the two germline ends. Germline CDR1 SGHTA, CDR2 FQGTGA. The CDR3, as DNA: TGTGCCAGCAGCTCTCAGGCCACCGGAGACAGATTCTCTAACTATGGCTACACCTTC. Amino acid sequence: CASSSQATGDRFSNYGYTF.

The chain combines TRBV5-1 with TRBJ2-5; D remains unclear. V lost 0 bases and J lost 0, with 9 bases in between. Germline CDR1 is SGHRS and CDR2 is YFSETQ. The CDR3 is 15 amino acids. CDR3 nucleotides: TGCGCCAGCAGCTTGGGTAGCTACGACCAAGAGACCCAGTACTTC. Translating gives CASSLGSYDQETQYF.

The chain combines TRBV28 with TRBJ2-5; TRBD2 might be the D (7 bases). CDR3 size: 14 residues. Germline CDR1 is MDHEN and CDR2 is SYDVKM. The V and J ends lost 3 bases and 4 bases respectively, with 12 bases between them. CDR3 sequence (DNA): TGTGCCAGCAGTTTTAGGGGGGGAGGAGAGACCCAGTACTTC. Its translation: CASSFRGGGETQYF. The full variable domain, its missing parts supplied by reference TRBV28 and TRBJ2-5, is DVKVTQSSRYLVKRTGEKVFLECVQDMDHENMFWYRQDPGLGLRLIYFSYDVKMKEKGDIPEGYSVSREKKERFSLILESASTNQTSMYLCASSFRGGGETQYFGPGTRLLVL.

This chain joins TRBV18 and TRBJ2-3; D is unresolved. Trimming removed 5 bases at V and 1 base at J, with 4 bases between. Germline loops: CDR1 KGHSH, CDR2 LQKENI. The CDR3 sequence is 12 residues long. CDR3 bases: TGTGCCAGCTCATCCGGCACAGATACGCAGTATTTT. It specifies CASSSGTDTQYF.